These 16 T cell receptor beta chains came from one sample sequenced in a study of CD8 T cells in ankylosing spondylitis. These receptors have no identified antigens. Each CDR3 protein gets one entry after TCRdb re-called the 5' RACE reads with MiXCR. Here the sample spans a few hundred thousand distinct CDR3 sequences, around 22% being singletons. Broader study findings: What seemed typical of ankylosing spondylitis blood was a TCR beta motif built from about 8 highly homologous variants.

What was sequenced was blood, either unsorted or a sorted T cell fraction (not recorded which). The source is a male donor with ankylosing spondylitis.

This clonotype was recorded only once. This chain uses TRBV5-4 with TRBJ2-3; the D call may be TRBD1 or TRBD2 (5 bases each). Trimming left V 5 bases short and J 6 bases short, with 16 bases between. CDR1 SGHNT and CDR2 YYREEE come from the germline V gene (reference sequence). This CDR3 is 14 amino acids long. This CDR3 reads CASRPRDRPDTQYF. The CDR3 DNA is TGTGCCAGCAGGCCCCGGGACCGCCCCGATACGCAGTATTTT.

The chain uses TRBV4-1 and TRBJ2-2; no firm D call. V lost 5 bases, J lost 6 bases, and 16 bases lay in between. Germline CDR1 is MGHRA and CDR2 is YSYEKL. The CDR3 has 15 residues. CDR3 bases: TGCGCCAGCAGCACGCAGGCCCCAGGTGCCGGGGAGCTGTTTTTT. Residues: CASSTQAPGAGELFF.

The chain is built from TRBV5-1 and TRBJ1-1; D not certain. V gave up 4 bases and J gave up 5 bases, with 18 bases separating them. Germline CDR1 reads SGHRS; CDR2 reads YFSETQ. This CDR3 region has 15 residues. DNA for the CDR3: TGCGCCAGCAGCCCGAGTGGGGAATTGGGGACTGAAGCTTTCTTT. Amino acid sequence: CASSPSGELGTEAFF.

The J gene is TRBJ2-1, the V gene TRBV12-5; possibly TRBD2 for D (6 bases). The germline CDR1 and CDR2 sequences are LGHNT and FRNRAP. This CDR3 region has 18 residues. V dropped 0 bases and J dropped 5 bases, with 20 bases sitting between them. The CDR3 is CASGLVSWGEEADNEQFF. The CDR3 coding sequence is TGTGCTAGTGGTTTGGTATCATGGGGGGAGGAGGCGGACAATGAGCAGTTCTTC.

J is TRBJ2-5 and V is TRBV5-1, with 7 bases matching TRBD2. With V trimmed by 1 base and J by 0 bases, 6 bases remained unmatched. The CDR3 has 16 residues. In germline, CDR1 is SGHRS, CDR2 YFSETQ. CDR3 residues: CASSLPSGRYQETQYF. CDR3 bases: TGCGCCAGCAGCTTGCCTAGCGGAAGGTACCAAGAGACCCAGTACTTC. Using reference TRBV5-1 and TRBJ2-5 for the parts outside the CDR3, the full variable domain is KAGVTQTPRYLIKTRGQQVTLSCSPISGHRSVSWYQQTPGQGLQFLFEYFSETQRNKGNFPGRFSGRQFSNSRSEMNVSTLELGDSALYLCASSLPSGRYQETQYFGPGTRLLVL.

The CDR3 sequence is CASSRRQGYTDTQYF. The CDR3 DNA reads as TGTGCCAGCAGCCGCCGACAGGGGTACACAGATACGCAGTATTTT. The chain uses TRBV14 and TRBJ2-3; TRBD1 aligns across 8 bases. CDR1 SGHDN and CDR2 FVKESK come from the germline V gene. The CDR3 length is 15 residues. V lost 4 bases to trimming and J lost 2 bases; unmatched junction nucleotides: 5.

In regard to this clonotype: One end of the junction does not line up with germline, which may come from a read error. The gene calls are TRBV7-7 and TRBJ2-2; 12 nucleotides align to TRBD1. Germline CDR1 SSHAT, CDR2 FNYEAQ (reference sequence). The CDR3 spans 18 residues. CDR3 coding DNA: TGTGCTAGCAGCTTAGTGGCGGGACAGGGGGCGAGCACCGGGGAGCTGTTTTTT. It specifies CASSLVAGQGASTGELFF. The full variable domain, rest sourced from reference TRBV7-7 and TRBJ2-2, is GAGVSQSPRYKVTKRGQDVTLRCDPISSHATLYWYQQALGQGPEFLTYFNYEAQPDKSGLPSDRFSAERPEGSISTLTIQRTEQRDSAMYRCASSLVAGQGASTGELFFGEGSRLTVL.

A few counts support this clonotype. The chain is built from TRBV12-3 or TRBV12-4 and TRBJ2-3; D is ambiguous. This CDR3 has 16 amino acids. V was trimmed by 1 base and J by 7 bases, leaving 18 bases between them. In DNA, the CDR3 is TGTGCCAGCAGTTTAGGAGCCAGGCTTAGTGAATATACGCAGTATTTT. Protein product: CASSLGARLSEYTQYF.

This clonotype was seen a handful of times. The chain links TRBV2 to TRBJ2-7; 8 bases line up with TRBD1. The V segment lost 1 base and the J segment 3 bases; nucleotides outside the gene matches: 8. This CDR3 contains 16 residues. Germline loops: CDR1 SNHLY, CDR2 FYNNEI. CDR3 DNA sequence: TGTGCCAGCAGTGAAGACTTTTCCGGGACAGGCTACGAGCAGTACTTC. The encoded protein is CASSEDFSGTGYEQYF.

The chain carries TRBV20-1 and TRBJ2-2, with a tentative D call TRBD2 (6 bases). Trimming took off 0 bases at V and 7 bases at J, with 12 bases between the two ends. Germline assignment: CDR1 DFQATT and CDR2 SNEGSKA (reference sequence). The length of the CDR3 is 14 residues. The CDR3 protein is CSAREEGNHGELFF. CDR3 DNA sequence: TGCAGTGCTAGAGAGGAGGGGAACCACGGGGAGCTGTTTTTT.

CDR3 DNA sequence: TGCGCCAGCAGCTTGGACAGGCCCAGCGATACGCAGTATTTT. Translation: CASSLDRPSDTQYF. The chain joins TRBV5-1 to TRBJ2-3, with a tentative D call TRBD1 (5 bases). This CDR3 comprises 14 residues. Trimming pared 0 bases from V and 6 bases from J, leaving 11 bases between. Germline values: CDR1 SGHRS, CDR2 YFSETQ.

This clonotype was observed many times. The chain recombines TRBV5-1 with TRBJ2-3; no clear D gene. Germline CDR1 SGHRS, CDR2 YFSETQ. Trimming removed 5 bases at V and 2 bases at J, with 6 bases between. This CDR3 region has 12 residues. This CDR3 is CASSYTTDTQYF. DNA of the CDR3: TGCGCCAGCAGTTATACCACAGATACGCAGTATTTT.

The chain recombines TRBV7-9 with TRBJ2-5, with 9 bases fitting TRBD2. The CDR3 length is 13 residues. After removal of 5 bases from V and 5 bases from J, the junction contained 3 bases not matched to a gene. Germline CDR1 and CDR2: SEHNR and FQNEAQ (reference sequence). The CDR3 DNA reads TGTGCCAGCAGCAATAGCGGGAGCGAGACCCAGTACTTC. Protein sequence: CASSNSGSETQYF.

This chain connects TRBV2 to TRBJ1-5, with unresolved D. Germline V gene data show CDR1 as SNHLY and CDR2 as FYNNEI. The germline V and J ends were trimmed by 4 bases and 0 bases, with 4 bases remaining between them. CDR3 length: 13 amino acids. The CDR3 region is CASSVYSNQPQHF. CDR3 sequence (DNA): TGTGCCAGCAGTGTCTATAGCAATCAGCCCCAGCATTTT.

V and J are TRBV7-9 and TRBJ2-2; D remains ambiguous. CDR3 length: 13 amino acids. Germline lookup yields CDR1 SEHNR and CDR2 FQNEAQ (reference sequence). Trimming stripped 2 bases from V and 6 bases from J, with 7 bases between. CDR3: CASSLLGPGELFF. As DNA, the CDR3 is TGTGCCAGCAGCTTACTTGGGCCCGGGGAGCTGTTTTTT.

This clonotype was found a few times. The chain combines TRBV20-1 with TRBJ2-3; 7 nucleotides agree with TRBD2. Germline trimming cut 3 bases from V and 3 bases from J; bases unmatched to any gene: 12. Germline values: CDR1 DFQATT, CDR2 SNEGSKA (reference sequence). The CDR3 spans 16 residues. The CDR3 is CSASLTGGSVTDTQYF. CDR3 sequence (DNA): TGCAGTGCTAGCCTTACGGGGGGAAGTGTGACAGATACGCAGTATTTT.